The 32 T cell receptor beta chains below all came from one sample that was sequenced in a study of T cells in localized non-small cell lung cancer. The table came from immunoSEQ multiplex PCR; TCRdb's copy has only in-frame clones and leaves some out. The table lists around 15,000 clones, around 85% of them singletons. The input for sequencing was peripheral blood, taken before any cancer treatment. The receptors stem from a woman aged 40-75 years with stage I lung adenocarcinoma.

The chain recombines TRBV7-9 with TRBJ1-5, with a tentative D call TRBD1 (5 bases). CDR1 and CDR2 from the germline V gene are SEHNR and FQNEAQ (reference sequence). The CDR3 extends over 15 amino acids. Trimming shortened V by 0 bases and J by 6 bases, and 12 bases separated the two germline ends. Here the CDR3 reads CASSLAGGGSQPQHF. CDR3 coding DNA: TGTGCCAGCAGCTTAGCCGGGGGGGGATCTCAGCCCCAGCATTTT.

The chain has TRBV4-1 and TRBJ2-1; D remains ambiguous. Per the germline V gene, CDR1 is MGHRA and CDR2 is YSYEKL. V was shortened by 0 bases and J by 8 bases, with 8 bases between the two germline ends. This CDR3 is 13 amino acids long. The CDR3 spells CASSQDDRDEQFF. The CDR3 DNA follows: TGCGCCAGCAGCCAAGATGATAGGGATGAGCAGTTCTTC.

J is TRBJ1-2 and V is TRBV7-9; D unclear. Germline CDR1 SEHNR, CDR2 FQNEAQ (reference sequence). V was pared by 2 bases and J by 5 bases, with 12 bases between. The CDR3 sequence is 14 residues long. The DNA for the CDR3 is TGTGCCAGCAGCTTAAGCAGCTGGCTATATGGCTACACCTTC. Translated: CASSLSSWLYGYTF.

The V gene is TRBV6-5, the J gene TRBJ1-4; D gene ambiguous. With 2 bases removed from V and 5 bases from J, the gap between germline ends came to 6 bases. There are 13 residues in the CDR3. The germline CDR1 and CDR2 sequences are MNHEY and SVGAGI. In DNA, the CDR3 is TGTGCCAGCAGTTACGACTGGAATGAAAAACTGTTTTTT. Its translation is CASSYDWNEKLFF.

The chain employs TRBV18 and TRBJ2-7; 10 positions match TRBD1. V trimming: 0 bases; J trimming: 1 base; junction bases outside the gene matches: 3. This CDR3 has 16 residues. Germline values: CDR1 KGHSH, CDR2 LQKENI. CDR3 residues: CASSPPGQGYSYEQYF. CDR3 nucleotide sequence: TGTGCCAGCTCACCACCGGGACAGGGGTATTCCTACGAGCAGTACTTC.

The chain has TRBV7-2 and TRBJ1-2; 7 bases are a match to TRBD1. Germline CDR1 reads SGHTA; CDR2 reads FQGNSA. J gave up 3 bases and V 5 bases, and 9 bases lay outside the gene matches. The CDR3 extends over 15 amino acids. The CDR3 protein is CASSPPRQGDYGYTF. The CDR3 DNA reads TGTGCCAGCAGCCCTCCCAGACAGGGCGACTATGGCTACACCTTC.

This clone showed up just a few times. The chain couples TRBV9 to TRBJ1-1; D remains unclear. The V end was cut by 1 base, the J end by 4 bases, with 11 bases between. This CDR3 region has 14 residues. Germline lookup yields CDR1 SGDLS and CDR2 YYNGEE. CDR3 amino acids: CASSVSELPTEAFF. In DNA form, the CDR3 reads TGTGCCAGCAGCGTATCCGAACTTCCCACTGAAGCTTTCTTT.

The CDR3 spells CASSLASWRDEQFF. The CDR3 DNA follows: TGTGCCAGCAGCTTAGCGTCTTGGAGGGATGAGCAGTTCTTC. This rearrangement joins TRBV7-2 to TRBJ2-1; D perhaps matches TRBD2 (6 bases). The V and J ends lost 0 bases and 8 bases respectively, with 11 bases between them. The V gene's germline CDR1 is SGHTA and CDR2 FQGNSA. The CDR3 is 14 amino acids.

This clone came up once. Here the CDR3 reads CASSDRDTGELFF. For the CDR3, the DNA is TGTGCCAGCAGTGACAGGGACACCGGGGAGCTGTTTTTT. V usage is TRBV6-6 and J usage is TRBJ2-2; 7 bases align to TRBD1. From germline, CDR1 is MNHNY and CDR2 SVGAGI (reference sequence). This CDR3 region has 13 residues. Unmatched junction bases numbered 0, after V lost 5 bases and J lost 3 bases.

The rearrangement joins TRBV10-2 to TRBJ1-5, with a weak D call TRBD1 (5 bases). Trimming cost V 7 bases and J 4 bases, with 11 bases left between them. Germline V gene sequence: CDR1 WSHSY, CDR2 SAAADI. The CDR3 consists of 13 residues. The CDR3 spells CASTTRENQPQHF. The CDR3 DNA follows: TGCGCCAGCACAACCAGGGAAAATCAGCCCCAGCATTTT.

The chain joins TRBV18 to TRBJ2-5; 7 nucleotides match TRBD1. J was trimmed by 5 bases and V by 2 bases; bases with no gene match: 8. Germline CDR1 reads KGHSH; CDR2 reads LQKENI. This CDR3 has 15 amino acids. The CDR3 DNA follows: TGTGCCAGCTCACCAGACGGGACAGTTGGGGAGACCCAGTACTTC. It codes for CASSPDGTVGETQYF.

This chain joins TRBV19 and TRBJ2-3; possible D gene TRBD2, 5 bases. V gave up 4 bases and J gave up 4 bases, with 21 bases separating them. The CDR3 length is 17 residues. Germline lookup yields CDR1 LNHDA and CDR2 SQIVND (reference sequence). The chain's CDR3 is CASSKFGIDGSADTQYF. The CDR3 region has the DNA TGTGCCAGTAGTAAGTTTGGGATTGATGGGAGCGCAGATACGCAGTATTTT. The variable domain in full, with the rest retrieved from reference TRBV19 and TRBJ2-3, is DGGITQSPKYLFRKEGQNVTLSCEQNLNHDAMYWYRQDPGQGLRLIYYSQIVNDFQKGDIAEGYSVSREKKESFPLTVTSAQKNPTAFYLCASSKFGIDGSADTQYFGPGTRLTVL.

The chain couples TRBV12-5 to TRBJ2-2; D possibly matches TRBD1 or TRBD2 (5 bases each). Trimming removed 5 bases from V and 7 bases from J, with 8 bases in between. The germline CDR1 and CDR2 sequences are LGHNT and FRNRAP. The CDR3 is 12 amino acids. Here the CDR3 DNA reads TGTGCTAGTGGTAGGGACGGCGGGGAGCTGTTTTTT. Encoded protein: CASGRDGGELFF.

This clone showed up just a few times. The V and J genes are TRBV7-9 and TRBJ2-5; 10 positions agree with TRBD1. Germline V gene lookup returns CDR1 SEHNR and CDR2 FQNEAQ (reference sequence). The CDR3 covers 14 residues. V was clipped by 4 bases and J by 4 bases; unmatched bases: 3. CDR3 DNA: TGTGCCAGCAGCTCGGACAGGGGGATAGAGACCCAGTACTTC. Protein: CASSSDRGIETQYF.

This clone appeared a few times. The chain carries TRBV6-5 and TRBJ1-5, with 8 bases that match TRBD1. V lost 5 bases and J lost 3; bases outside the gene matches: 3. The CDR3 consists of 14 residues. Germline loops: CDR1 MNHEY, CDR2 SVGAGI. The CDR3 DNA reads TGTGCCAGCAGTCGGACAGGGAACAATCAGCCCCAGCATTTT. Residues: CASSRTGNNQPQHF.

The gene calls are TRBV6-1 and TRBJ1-3, with TRBD1 as a possible D gene (5 bases). CDR3 size: 17 residues. V lost 4 bases to trimming and J lost 2 bases, with 18 bases between them. The germline gives CDR1 MNHNS, CDR2 SASEGT. The CDR3 DNA reads as TGTGCCAGCAGTGGCCAGGGAGGCGGCAGGCCTGGAAACACCATATATTTT. Translated, it gives CASSGQGGGRPGNTIYF.

As DNA, the CDR3 is TGCAGCGTTCGTAGGGGCATGAACACTGAAGCTTTCTTT. It is translated as CSVRRGMNTEAFF. The V and J genes are TRBV29-1 and TRBJ1-1; D is perhaps TRBD1 (5 bases). The CDR3 length is 13 residues. Looked up from germline, CDR1 is SQVTM and CDR2 is ANQGSEA. Trimming took off 5 bases at V and 0 bases at J, with 10 bases between the two ends.

Notes on this clone: The same CDR3 arises from other DNA sequences in this sample as well. The rearrangement links TRBV9 to TRBJ2-2; D uncertain. V was cut by 5 bases and J by 4 bases, with 12 bases left in between. Germline V gene lookup returns CDR1 SGDLS and CDR2 YYNGEE. The CDR3 contains 14 residues. The CDR3 protein is CASRGQLSTGELFF. Here the CDR3 DNA reads TGTGCCAGCAGAGGCCAGCTGTCCACCGGGGAGCTGTTTTTT.

The rearrangement uses TRBV4-1 and TRBJ1-2; D remains ambiguous. Germline V gene sequence: CDR1 MGHRA, CDR2 YSYEKL. The CDR3 sequence is 14 residues long. Trimming removed 1 base from V and 0 bases from J, with 6 bases in between. The CDR3 coding sequence is TGCGCCAGCAGCCAAGGTGCTTCTAACTATGGCTACACCTTC. It specifies CASSQGASNYGYTF.

CDR3 protein: CASCARVSGNTIYF. The CDR3, as DNA: TGTGCCAGCTGTGCCCGGGTTTCTGGAAACACCATATATTTT. The V gene is TRBV28, the J gene TRBJ1-3; D gene uncertain. The length of the CDR3 is 14 residues. Trimming took off 8 bases at V and 1 base at J, with 12 bases between the two ends. Germline assignment: CDR1 MDHEN and CDR2 SYDVKM.

The genes are TRBV29-1 and TRBJ1-2, with unresolved D. Germline CDR1 is SQVTM and CDR2 is ANQGSEA. The germline V and J ends were trimmed by 4 bases and 3 bases, with 6 bases remaining between them. The CDR3 has 11 residues. This chain's CDR3 is CSVGGYYGYTF. The CDR3 DNA sequence: TGCAGCGTTGGTGGGTACTATGGCTACACCTTC.

The rearrangement joins TRBV11-2 to TRBJ2-1; 10 positions agree with TRBD2. Germline-derived CDR1 and CDR2 are SGHAT and FQNNGV. The CDR3 has 14 residues. The V and J ends lost 4 bases and 8 bases, in that order; junction bases with no gene match: 5. The CDR3 spells CASSYSGGADEQFF. CDR3 coding DNA: TGTGCCAGCAGCTACAGCGGGGGGGCGGATGAGCAGTTCTTC. Using reference TRBV11-2 and TRBJ2-1 for the parts outside the CDR3, the full variable domain is EAGVAQSPRYKIIEKRQSVAFWCNPISGHATLYWYQQILGQGPKLLIQFQNNGVVDDSQLPKDRFSAERLKGVDSTLKIQPAKLEDSAVYLCASSYSGGADEQFFGPGTRLTVL.

The V call is TRBV5-6, the J call TRBJ1-5; D ambiguous. Germline CDR1 is SGHDT and CDR2 is YYEEEE. With 2 bases removed from V and 3 bases from J, the gap between germline ends came to 6 bases. The CDR3 is 13 residues long. The CDR3 DNA reads as TGTGCCAGCAGCTTTGGTACCAATCAGCCCCAGCATTTT. Translated: CASSFGTNQPQHF.

Turning to this clone: The junction does not match germline at one end; this may be a read error. The chain couples TRBV30 to TRBJ1-1, with D possibly being TRBD1 (5 bases). The CDR3 has 12 residues. CDR1 is GTSNPN, CDR2 SVGIG, per germline (reference sequence). The DNA of the CDR3 is TGTGCCTGGAGTACGGGGTCCCCGAGACAGCTTTTT. Translating it yields CAWSTGSPRQLF.

This chain uses TRBV6-1 with TRBJ1-2, with 9 bases that match TRBD1. CDR1 is MNHNS and CDR2 is SASEGT in the germline V gene. With 8 bases clipped from V and 4 bases from J, the junction kept 8 bases outside the gene matches. The CDR3 length is 14 residues. For the CDR3, the DNA is TGTGCCAGCCGTCCCGGGACAGGGACCTATGGCTACACCTTC. Its protein is CASRPGTGTYGYTF.

The V gene is TRBV12-5, the J gene TRBJ2-3, with D perhaps matching TRBD2 (7 bases). From germline, CDR1 is LGHNT and CDR2 FRNRAP. This CDR3 has 14 residues. The V and J ends lost 6 bases and 1 base respectively, with 11 bases between them. CDR3 bases: TGTGCTAGTGGGGCGGGGGCCCGCACAGATACGCAGTATTTT. It specifies CASGAGARTDTQYF.

The genes are TRBV18 and TRBJ2-7; TRBD2 matches 10 bases. The CDR3 has 14 residues. CDR1 is KGHSH and CDR2 is LQKENI in the germline V gene. Trimming took 5 bases from V and 2 from J; bases not matched to a gene: 3. The CDR3 loop reads CASSVSGGAYEQYF. The CDR3 DNA reads as TGTGCCAGCTCAGTGAGCGGGGGGGCCTACGAGCAGTACTTC.

This clone was detected a few times. The chain uses TRBV7-2 and TRBJ2-3; 7 bases agree with TRBD2. The CDR3 spans 16 residues. Trimming removed 6 bases from V and 0 bases from J; junction bases left unmatched: 9. From germline, CDR1 is SGHTA and CDR2 FQGNSA. The chain's CDR3 is CASRSGGGSSTDTQYF. DNA for the CDR3: TGTGCCAGCAGGTCAGGCGGGGGATCTAGCACAGATACGCAGTATTTT. The full variable domain, completed using reference TRBV7-2 and TRBJ2-3, is GAGVSQSPSNKVTEKGKDVELRCDPISGHTALYWYRQSLGQGLEFLIYFQGNSAPDKSGLPSDRFSAERTGGSVSTLTIQRTQQEDSAVYLCASRSGGGSSTDTQYFGPGTRLTVL.

This clone was counted only a few times. The rearrangement links TRBV18 to TRBJ2-2, with 8 bases fitting TRBD1. The CDR3 sequence is 14 residues long. Unmatched junction bases numbered 4, after V lost 3 bases and J lost 7 bases. In germline, CDR1 is KGHSH, CDR2 LQKENI. The CDR3 DNA follows: TGTGCCAGCTCACCTCAGGGGGCAAACGGGGAGCTGTTTTTT. Its translation is CASSPQGANGELFF.

J is TRBJ2-1 and V is TRBV15, with 11 bases aligning to TRBD2. The CDR3 runs to 18 residues. CDR1 and CDR2 (germline): LNHNV, YYDKDF (reference sequence). V was clipped by 0 bases and J by 0 bases; unmatched bases: 4. This chain's CDR3 is CATSRDTSGGYSYNEQFF. The CDR3 nucleotides read TGTGCCACCAGCAGAGATACTAGCGGGGGATACTCCTACAATGAGCAGTTCTTC.

The V and J genes are TRBV5-6 and TRBJ2-7; possible D gene TRBD1, 6 bases. Trimming cost V 1 base and J 3 bases, with 8 bases left between them. Germline loops: CDR1 SGHDT, CDR2 YYEEEE. CDR3 length: 13 residues. The CDR3 protein is CASSLRGGYEQYF. The CDR3 nucleotides are TGTGCCAGCAGCTTGAGAGGGGGCTACGAGCAGTACTTC.

The V and J genes are TRBV14 and TRBJ2-1; TRBD2 might be the D (6 bases). V lost 4 bases and J 9 bases, leaving 19 bases between the germline ends. There are 15 residues in the CDR3. Germline CDR1 reads SGHDN; CDR2 reads FVKESK. As DNA, the CDR3 is TGTGCCAGCAGCCCCCGACTAGTCGGGCTACGTGAGCAGTTCTTC. Translating gives CASSPRLVGLREQFF.